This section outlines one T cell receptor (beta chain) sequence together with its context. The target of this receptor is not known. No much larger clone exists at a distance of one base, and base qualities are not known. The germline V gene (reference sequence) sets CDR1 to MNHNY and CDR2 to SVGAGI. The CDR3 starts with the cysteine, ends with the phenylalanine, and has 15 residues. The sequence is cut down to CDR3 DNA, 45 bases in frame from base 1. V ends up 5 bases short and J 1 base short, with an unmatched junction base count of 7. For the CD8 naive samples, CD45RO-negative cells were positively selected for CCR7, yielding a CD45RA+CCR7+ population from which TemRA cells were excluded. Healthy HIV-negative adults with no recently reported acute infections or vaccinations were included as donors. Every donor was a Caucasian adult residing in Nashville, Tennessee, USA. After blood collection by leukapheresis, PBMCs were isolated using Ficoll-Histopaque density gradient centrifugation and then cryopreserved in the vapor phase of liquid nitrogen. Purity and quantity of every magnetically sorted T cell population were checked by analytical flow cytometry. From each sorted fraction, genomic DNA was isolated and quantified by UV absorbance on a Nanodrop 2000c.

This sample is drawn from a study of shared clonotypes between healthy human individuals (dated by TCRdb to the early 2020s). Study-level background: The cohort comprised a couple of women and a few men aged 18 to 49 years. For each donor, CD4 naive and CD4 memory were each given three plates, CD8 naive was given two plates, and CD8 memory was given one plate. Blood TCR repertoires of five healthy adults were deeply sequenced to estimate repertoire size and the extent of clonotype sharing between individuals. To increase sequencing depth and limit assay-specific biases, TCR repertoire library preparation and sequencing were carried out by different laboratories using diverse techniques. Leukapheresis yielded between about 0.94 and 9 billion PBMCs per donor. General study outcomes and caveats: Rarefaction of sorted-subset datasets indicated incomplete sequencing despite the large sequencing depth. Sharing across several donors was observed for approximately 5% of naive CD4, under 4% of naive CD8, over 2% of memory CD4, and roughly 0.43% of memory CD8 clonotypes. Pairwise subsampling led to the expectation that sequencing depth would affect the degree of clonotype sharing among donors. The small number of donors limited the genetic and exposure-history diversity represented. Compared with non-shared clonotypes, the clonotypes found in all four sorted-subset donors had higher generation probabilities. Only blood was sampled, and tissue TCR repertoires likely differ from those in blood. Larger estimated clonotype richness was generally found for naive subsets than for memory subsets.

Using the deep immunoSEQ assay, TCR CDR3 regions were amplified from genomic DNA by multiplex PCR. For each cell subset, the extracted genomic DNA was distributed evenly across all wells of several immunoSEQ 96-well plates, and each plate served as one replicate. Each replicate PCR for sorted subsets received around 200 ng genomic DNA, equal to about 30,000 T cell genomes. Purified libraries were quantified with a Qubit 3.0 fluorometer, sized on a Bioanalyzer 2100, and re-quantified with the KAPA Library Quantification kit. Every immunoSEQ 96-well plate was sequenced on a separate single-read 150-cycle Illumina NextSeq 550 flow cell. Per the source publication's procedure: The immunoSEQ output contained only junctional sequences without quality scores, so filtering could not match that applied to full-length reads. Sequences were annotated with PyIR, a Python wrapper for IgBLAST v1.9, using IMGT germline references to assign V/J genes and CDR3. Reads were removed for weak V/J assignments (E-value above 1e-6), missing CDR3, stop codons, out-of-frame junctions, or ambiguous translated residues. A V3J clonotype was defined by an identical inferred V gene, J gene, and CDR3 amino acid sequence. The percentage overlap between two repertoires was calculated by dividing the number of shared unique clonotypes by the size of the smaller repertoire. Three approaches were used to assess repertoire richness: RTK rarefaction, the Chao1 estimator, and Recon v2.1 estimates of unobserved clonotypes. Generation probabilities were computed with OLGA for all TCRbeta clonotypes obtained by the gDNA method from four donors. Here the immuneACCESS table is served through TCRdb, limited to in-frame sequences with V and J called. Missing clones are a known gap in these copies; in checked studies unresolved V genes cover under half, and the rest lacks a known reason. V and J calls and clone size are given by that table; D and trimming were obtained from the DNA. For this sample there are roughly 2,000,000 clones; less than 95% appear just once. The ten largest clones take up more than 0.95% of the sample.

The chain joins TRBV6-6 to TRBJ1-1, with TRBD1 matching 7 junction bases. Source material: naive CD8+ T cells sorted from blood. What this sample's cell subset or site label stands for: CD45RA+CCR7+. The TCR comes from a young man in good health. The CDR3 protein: CASSSRDSSNTEAFF. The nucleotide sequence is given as TGTGCCAGCAGTAGCCGGGACAGCTCGAACACTGAAGCTTTCTTT.